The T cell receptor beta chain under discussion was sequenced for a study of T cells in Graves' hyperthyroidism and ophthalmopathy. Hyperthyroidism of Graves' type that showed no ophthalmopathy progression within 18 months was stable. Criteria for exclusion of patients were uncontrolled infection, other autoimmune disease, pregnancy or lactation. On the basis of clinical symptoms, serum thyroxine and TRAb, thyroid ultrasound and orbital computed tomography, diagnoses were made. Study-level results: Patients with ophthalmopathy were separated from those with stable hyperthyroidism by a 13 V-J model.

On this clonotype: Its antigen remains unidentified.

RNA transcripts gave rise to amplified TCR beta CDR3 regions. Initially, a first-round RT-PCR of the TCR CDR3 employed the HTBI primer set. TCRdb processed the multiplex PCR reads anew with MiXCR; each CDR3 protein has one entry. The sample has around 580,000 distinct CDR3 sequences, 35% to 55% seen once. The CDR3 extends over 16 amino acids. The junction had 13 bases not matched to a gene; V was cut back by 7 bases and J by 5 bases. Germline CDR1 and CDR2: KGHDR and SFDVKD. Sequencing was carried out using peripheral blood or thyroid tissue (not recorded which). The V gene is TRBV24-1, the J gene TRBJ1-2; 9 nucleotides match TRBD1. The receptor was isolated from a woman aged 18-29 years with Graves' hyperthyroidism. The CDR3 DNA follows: TGTGCCACCAGCCCTAGGACAGGGGTCTTCGGTTATGGCTACACCTTC. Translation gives CATSPRTGVFGYGYTF.